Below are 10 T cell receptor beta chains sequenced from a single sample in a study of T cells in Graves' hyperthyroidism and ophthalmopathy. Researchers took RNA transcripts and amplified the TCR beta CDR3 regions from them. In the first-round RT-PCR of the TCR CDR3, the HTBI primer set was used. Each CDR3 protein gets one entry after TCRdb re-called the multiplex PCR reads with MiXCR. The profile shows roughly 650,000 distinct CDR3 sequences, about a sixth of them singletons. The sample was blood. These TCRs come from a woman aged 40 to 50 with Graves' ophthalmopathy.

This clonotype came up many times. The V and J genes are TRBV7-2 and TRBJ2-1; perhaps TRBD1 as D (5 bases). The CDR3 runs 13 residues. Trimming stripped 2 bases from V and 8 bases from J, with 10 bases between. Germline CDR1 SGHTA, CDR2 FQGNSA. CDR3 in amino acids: CASSLWQGDEQFF. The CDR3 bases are TGTGCCAGCAGCTTATGGCAGGGCGATGAGCAGTTCTTC.

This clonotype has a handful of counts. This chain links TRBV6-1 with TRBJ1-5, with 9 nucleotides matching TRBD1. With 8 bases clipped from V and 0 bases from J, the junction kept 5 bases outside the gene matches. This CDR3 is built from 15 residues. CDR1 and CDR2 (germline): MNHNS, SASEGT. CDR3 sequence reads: CASVGTGFSNQPQHF. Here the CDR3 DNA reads TGTGCCAGCGTAGGGACAGGGTTTAGCAATCAGCCCCAGCATTTT.

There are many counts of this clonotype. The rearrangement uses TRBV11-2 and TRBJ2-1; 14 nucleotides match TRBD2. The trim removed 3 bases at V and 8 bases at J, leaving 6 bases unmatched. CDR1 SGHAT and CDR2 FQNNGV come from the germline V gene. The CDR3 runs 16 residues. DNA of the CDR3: TGTGCCAGCAGCTTGGGACTAGCGGGAGAAATCGATGAGCAGTTCTTC. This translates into CASSLGLAGEIDEQFF. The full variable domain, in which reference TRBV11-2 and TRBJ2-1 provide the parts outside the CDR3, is EAGVAQSPRYKIIEKRQSVAFWCNPISGHATLYWYQQILGQGPKLLIQFQNNGVVDDSQLPKDRFSAERLKGVDSTLKIQPAKLEDSAVYLCASSLGLAGEIDEQFFGPGTRLTVL.

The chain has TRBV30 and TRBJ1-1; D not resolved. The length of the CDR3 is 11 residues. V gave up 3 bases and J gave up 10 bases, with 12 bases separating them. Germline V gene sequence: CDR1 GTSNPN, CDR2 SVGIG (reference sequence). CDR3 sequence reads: CAWSWQSGAFF. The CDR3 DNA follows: TGTGCCTGGAGCTGGCAGTCTGGAGCTTTCTTT.

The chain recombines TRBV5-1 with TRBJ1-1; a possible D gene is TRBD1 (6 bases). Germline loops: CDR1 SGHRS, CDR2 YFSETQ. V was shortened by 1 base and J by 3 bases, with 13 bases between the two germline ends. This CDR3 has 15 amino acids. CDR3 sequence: CASSLTGRTDTEAFF. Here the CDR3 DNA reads TGCGCCAGCAGCTTGACCGGGCGGACAGACACTGAAGCTTTCTTT.

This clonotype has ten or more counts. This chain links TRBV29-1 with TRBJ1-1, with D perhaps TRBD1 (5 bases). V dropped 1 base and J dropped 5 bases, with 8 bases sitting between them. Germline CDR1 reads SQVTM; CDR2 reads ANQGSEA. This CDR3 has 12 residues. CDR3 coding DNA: TGCAGCGTTGAAGCAGGGAGTACTGAAGCTTTCTTT. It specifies CSVEAGSTEAFF. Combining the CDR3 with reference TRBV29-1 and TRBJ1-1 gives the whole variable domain SAVISQKPSRDICQRGTSLTIQCQVDSQVTMMFWYRQQPGQSLTLIATANQGSEATYESGFVIDKFPISRPNLTFSTLTVSNMSPEDSSIYLCSVEAGSTEAFFGQGTRLTVV.

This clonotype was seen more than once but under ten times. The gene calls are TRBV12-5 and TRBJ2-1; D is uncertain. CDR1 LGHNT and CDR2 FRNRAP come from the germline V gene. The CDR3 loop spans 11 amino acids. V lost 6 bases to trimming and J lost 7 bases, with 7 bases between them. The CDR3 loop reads CASGPSNEQFF. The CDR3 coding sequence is TGTGCTAGTGGGCCCTCGAATGAGCAGTTCTTC.

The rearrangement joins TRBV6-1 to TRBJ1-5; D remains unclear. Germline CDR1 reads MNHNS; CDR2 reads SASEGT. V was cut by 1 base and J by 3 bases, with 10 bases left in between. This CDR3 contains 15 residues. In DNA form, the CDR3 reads TGTGCCAGCAGTGAAGTAAATAGCCCCAATCAGCCCCAGCATTTT. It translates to CASSEVNSPNQPQHF.

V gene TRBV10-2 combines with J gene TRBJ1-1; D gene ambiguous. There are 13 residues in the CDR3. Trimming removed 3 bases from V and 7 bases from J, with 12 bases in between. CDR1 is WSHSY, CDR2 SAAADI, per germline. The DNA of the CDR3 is TGCGCCAGCAGTGAATCCCACATGAGTGAAGCTTTCTTT. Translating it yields CASSESHMSEAFF.

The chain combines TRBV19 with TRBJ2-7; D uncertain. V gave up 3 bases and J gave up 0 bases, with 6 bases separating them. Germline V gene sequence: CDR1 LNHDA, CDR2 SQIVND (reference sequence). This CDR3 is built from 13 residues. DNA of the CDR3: TGTGCCAGTAGTATCGGCACCTCCTACGAGCAGTACTTC. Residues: CASSIGTSYEQYF.